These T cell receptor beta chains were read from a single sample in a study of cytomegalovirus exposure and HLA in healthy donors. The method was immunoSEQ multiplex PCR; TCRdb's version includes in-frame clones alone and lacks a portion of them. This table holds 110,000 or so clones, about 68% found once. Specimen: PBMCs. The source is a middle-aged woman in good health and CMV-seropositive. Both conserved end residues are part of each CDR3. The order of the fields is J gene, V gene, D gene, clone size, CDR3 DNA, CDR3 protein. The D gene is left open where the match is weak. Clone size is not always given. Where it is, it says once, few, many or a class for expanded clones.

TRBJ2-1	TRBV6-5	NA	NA	TGTGCCAGCAGTCACCGCGTCGGGGGTGGCAATGAGCAGTTCTTC	CASSHRVGGGNEQFF
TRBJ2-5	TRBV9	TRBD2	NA	TGTGCCAGCAGCGTCCGACTAGCGGGGGCCCAAGAGACCCAGTACTTC	CASSVRLAGAQETQYF
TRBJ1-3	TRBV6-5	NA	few	TGTGCCAGCAGTCAAACAGGTGGAAACACCATATATTTT	CASSQTGGNTIYF
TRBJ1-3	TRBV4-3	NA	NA	TGCGCCAGCAGCCAAGATGCAAGGGCGCTAGCCAGCACCATATATTTT	CASSQDARALASTIYF
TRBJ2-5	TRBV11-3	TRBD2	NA	TGTGCCAGCAGCTTAGAGGGTAGCGGGAGAGCTCAGGAGACCCAGTACTTC	CASSLEGSGRAQETQYF
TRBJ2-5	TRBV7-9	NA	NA	TGTTCCAGCGGCCCCTCCGAGACCCAGTACTTC	CSSGPSETQYF
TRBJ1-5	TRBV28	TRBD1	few	TGTGCCAGCAGTCGACAGGGTACCAATCAGCCCCAGCATTTT	CASSRQGTNQPQHF
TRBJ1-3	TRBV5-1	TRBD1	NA	TGCGCCAGCAGCCAACCGGGACAGGGAAACACCATATATTTT	CASSQPGQGNTIYF
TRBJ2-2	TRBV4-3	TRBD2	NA	TGCGCCAGCAGCCACAACCCGGGACTAGCGGAAAACACCGGGGAGCTGTTTTTT	CASSHNPGLAENTGELFF
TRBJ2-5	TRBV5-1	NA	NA	TGCGCCAGCAGCTTGAGCGGTAGTCGTCAAGAGACCCAGTACTTC	CASSLSGSRQETQYF
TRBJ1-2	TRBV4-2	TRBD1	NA	TGTGCCAGCAGCCAAGATCGACAGGGGGCGGAAGATGGCTACACCTTC	CASSQDRQGAEDGYTF
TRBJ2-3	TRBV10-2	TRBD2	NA	TGCGCCAGCAGAACTAGCGGCACAGATACGCAGTATTTT	CASRTSGTDTQYF
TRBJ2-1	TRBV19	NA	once	TGTGCCAGTAGTCCCCCGGTAGGGCGGGGGCGGAATGAGCAGTTCTTC	CASSPPVGRGRNEQFF
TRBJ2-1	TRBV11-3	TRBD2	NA	TGTGCCAGCAGCTTAGAGGGACTAGCGGCCAAGCAGTTCTTC	CASSLEGLAAKQFF
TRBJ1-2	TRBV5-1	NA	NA	TGCGCCAGCAGCTTAGCCCCGGGGAACTATGGCTACACCTTC	CASSLAPGNYGYTF
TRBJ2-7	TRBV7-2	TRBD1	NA	TGTGCCAGCAGGCTCGGGACAGGGGGCTACGAGCAGTACTTC	CASRLGTGGYEQYF
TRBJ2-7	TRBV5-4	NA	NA	TGTGCCAGCAGCTACGAACTTGGGTCTACGGGTGAGCAGTACTTC	CASSYELGSTGEQYF
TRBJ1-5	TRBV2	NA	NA	TGTGCCAGCAATATACAGGACAATCAGCCCCAGCATTTT	CASNIQDNQPQHF
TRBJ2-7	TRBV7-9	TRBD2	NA	TGTGCCAGCAGCTTTTCTAGCGGGAGAAGCGAGCAGTACTTC	CASSFSSGRSEQYF
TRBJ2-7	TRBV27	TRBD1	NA	TGTGCCAGCAGTTCGTTACAGGGGGCCGACGAGCAGTACTTC	CASSSLQGADEQYF
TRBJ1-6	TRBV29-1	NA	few	TGCAGCGCAATGACAGCTTATAATTCACCCCTCCACTTT	CSAMTAYNSPLHF
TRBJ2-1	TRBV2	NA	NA	TGTGCCAGCAGCTATAAAAATGAGCAGTTCTTC	CASSYKNEQFF
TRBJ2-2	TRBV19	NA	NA	TGTGCCAGTAGTATCCCGCCGGGGAGATCGAACACCGGGGAGCTGTTTTTT	CASSIPPGRSNTGELFF
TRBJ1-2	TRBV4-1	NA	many	TGCGCCAGCAGCCAACCTAAAAGGGGGAGCTTTTATGGCTACACCTTC	CASSQPKRGSFYGYTF
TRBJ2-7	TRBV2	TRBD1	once	TGTGCCAGCAACCCGACAGGGGTTAGCTCCTACGAGCAGTACTTC	CASNPTGVSSYEQYF
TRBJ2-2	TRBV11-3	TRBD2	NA	TGTGCCAGCAGCTCGGGACTAGCGGGAAACACCGGGGAGCTGTTTTTT	CASSSGLAGNTGELFF
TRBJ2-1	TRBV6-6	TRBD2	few	TGTGCCAGCAGTCGGACTAGCGGGGCCTACAATGAGCAGTTCTTC	CASSRTSGAYNEQFF